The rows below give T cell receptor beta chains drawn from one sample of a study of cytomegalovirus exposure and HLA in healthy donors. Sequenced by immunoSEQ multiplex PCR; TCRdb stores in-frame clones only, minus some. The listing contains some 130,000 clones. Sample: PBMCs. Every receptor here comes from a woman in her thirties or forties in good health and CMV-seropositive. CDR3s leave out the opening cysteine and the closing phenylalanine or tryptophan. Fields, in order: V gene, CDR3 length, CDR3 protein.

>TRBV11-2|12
ASSLAGGPYEQY
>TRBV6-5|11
ASSSGSPEGQY
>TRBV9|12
ASSVTGGWEKLF
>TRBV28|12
ASSLPGRGTEAF
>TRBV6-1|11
ASSGSRNAEQF
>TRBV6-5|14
ASSSEGGVSSNEQF
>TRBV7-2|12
ASSPAGVGTEAF
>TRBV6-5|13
ASSFRGSGQETQY
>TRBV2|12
ASRTTGVTSEQY
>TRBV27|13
ASRSGGAGSYEQY
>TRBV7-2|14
ASSTVTGPSTDTQY
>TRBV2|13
ASILDSSYNSPLH
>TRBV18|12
ASSPLQGGYGYT
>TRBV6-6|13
ASSHRQGRDYGYT
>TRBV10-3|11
AISSTGLHEQY
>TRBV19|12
ATLDRVGYQPQH
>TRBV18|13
ASSPGAGGAYEQY
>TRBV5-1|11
ASSLAGKNIQY
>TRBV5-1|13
ASSYLPGLRNEQF
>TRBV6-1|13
ASSPTSGMGDTQY
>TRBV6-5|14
ASSYTLAGGTYEQY
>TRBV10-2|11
ASSETGDQPQH
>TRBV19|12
ASSIPQGYNEQF
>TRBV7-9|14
ASSPLGLASYNEQF
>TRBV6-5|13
ATPYARGVVDEAF
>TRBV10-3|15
AITPRGGGAGANVLT
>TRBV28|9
ASSDRESYT
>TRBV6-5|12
ASSRSGLETPLH
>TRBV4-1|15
ASSQGSLAGPQETQY
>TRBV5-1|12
ASSGGLAGGEQF
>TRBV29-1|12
SEMGTGDSTEAF
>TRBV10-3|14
AISGGQGVGADTQY
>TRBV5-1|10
ASRPGYNEQF
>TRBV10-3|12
AISDGGLKTEAF
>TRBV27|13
ASSLVEAGNEKLF
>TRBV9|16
ASSVGSGRAALSYEQY
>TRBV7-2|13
ASSYRTSNTGELF
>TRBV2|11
ATITSGRNEQF
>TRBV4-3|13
ASSQGGTGRETQY
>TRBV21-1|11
AGHDRGFQPQH
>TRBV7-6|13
ASRGLAGGGETQY
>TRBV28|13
ASSLAGATNEKLF
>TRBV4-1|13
ASSPEQAGGYEQY
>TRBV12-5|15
ASGLVAGTGEVGEQF
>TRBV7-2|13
ASSSPSGGPGELF